Listed below are T cell receptor beta chains from one sample, sequenced in a study of beta chain features in type 1 diabetes. Generated by immunoSEQ multiplex PCR, the TCRdb table keeps only in-frame clones and is missing some. This sample yields hundreds of thousands of clones, of which under 15% are seen a single time; around 0.022% belongs to the top ten. Specimen: naive CD4+ T cells from blood. Every receptor here comes from a man in his late teens or twenties with type 1 diabetes. Each CDR3 is given with its conserved first and last residue. The order of the fields is J gene, clone size, V gene, D gene, CDR3 DNA, CDR3 protein. The D gene is left open where the match is weak. Clone size, where shown, is once, few, many, or a class for clones that have expanded.

>TRBJ1-5|few|TRBV19|.
TGTGCCAGTAATTTCGGACCCGAGAATCAGCCCCAGCATTTT
CASNFGPENQPQHF
>TRBJ1-1|few|TRBV2|TRBD1
TGTGCCAGCAGTGGGACAGGATCACAAGCTTTCTTT
CASSGTGSQAFF
>TRBJ2-7|.|TRBV7-9|TRBD1
TGTGCCAGCAGCGTGGGACAGATCTTCTACGAGCAGTACTTC
CASSVGQIFYEQYF
>TRBJ1-1|.|TRBV6-5|.
TGTGCCAGCAGTTACAGCTACATGAACACTGAAGCTTTCTTT
CASSYSYMNTEAFF
>TRBJ1-4|few|TRBV5-1|.
TGCGCCAGCAGCTTGGAGGGAACTAATGAAAAACTGTTTTTT
CASSLEGTNEKLFF
>TRBJ1-1|few|TRBV30|.
TGTGCCTGGAACCCCCAGTGGTTGAACACTGAAGCTTTCTTT
CAWNPQWLNTEAFF
>TRBJ2-3|.|TRBV7-3|.
TGTGCCAGCAGCTTAACGCCCCGGGATACGCAGTATTTT
CASSLTPRDTQYF
>TRBJ1-2|.|TRBV14|.
TGTGCCAGCAGCCAAGCGGTGGGCACCTATGGCTACACCTTC
CASSQAVGTYGYTF
>TRBJ1-1|few|TRBV29-1|.
TGCAGCGCCCCGGGGCGGACGAACACTGAAGCTTTCTTT
CSAPGRTNTEAFF
>TRBJ1-4|.|TRBV11-3|TRBD1
TGTGCCAGCAGCTTAGTCTTGGGGGACAGACTTTCGACTAATGAAAAACTGTTTTTT
CASSLVLGDRLSTNEKLFF
>TRBJ1-1|few|TRBV30|.
TGTGCCTGGAGTGTACTAGGGGACACTGAAGCTTTCTTT
CAWSVLGDTEAFF
>TRBJ1-3|.|TRBV30|.
TGTGCCTGGAGTACCCTCGCTGGAAACACCATATATTTT
CAWSTLAGNTIYF
>TRBJ2-7|.|TRBV28|.
TGTGCCAGCAGTTTACACAGATCCTACGAGCAGTACTTC
CASSLHRSYEQYF
>TRBJ2-5|.|TRBV30|TRBD1
TGTGCCTCTGACAGGGGAGGAGAGACCCAGTACTTC
CASDRGGETQYF